Detailed here is one T cell receptor beta chain. No antigen is known for it. Germline values: CDR1 SEHNR, CDR2 FQNEAQ (reference sequence). The CDR3 is 18 amino acids. With 1 base clipped from V and 2 bases from J, the junction kept 10 bases outside the gene matches. The data stem from a study of cytomegalovirus exposure and HLA in healthy donors. Study-wide results and caveats: Most TCR sequences were rare, but some public TCRs occurred in many donors. CMV antigen specificity was confirmed in vitro for three CMV-associated chains. The study designated about 160 TCR beta chains cytomegalovirus-associated.

The assay was immunoSEQ multiplex PCR, and TCRdb's table has in-frame clones only and misses some. The sample records some 80,000 clones, approximately 96% being singletons. This chain connects TRBV7-9 to TRBJ1-5, with 8 bases identical to TRBD1. The sample consisted of PBMCs. This clonotype was obtained from a woman between 18 and 29 years old in good health and CMV-seronegative. CDR3 region: CASSLVGRTGLRNQPQHF. The DNA of the CDR3 is TGTGCCAGCAGCTTAGTCGGACGGACAGGGCTACGCAATCAGCCCCAGCATTTT.